This T cell receptor beta chain comes out of a study of naive and memory T cell subsets. As for this clonotype: Its antigen remains unknown.

An equimolar mix of two oligonucleotides served as the beta constant-region primer for TRBC1 and TRBC2. A 12-nucleotide UMI and the SP2 primer were added to the cDNA 3' end by oligonucleotide ligation. Via MiXCR, TCRdb re-called the UMI-ligation and nested PCR reads, giving one row per CDR3 protein. The table has 130,000 to 150,000 distinct CDR3 sequences, 15% to 20% seen once. The germline gives CDR1 SEHNR, CDR2 FQNEAQ (reference sequence). Trimming removed 5 bases from V and 5 bases from J, with 12 bases in between. CDR3 size: 13 residues. CMV status came from CD4+ IFNgamma after overnight CMV lysate stimulation. General study findings and limits: Naive and memory repertoire findings lacked a ground truth for validation. Clonotypes are single alpha or beta chains, not paired receptors.

The chain joins TRBV7-9 to TRBJ2-5; D is ambiguous. This receptor was obtained from a human donor in good health. Material for sequencing was naive CD4+ T cells from blood. CDR3: CASSLTLTETQYF. CDR3 DNA sequence: TGTGCCAGCAGCCTGACCCTTACCGAGACCCAGTACTTC. The full variable domain, completed using reference TRBV7-9 and TRBJ2-5, is DTGVSQNPRHKITKRGQNVTFRCDPISEHNRLYWYRQTLGQGPEFLTYFQNEAQLEKSRLLSDRFSAERPKGSFSTLEIQRTEQGDSAMYLCASSLTLTETQYFGPGTRLLVL.